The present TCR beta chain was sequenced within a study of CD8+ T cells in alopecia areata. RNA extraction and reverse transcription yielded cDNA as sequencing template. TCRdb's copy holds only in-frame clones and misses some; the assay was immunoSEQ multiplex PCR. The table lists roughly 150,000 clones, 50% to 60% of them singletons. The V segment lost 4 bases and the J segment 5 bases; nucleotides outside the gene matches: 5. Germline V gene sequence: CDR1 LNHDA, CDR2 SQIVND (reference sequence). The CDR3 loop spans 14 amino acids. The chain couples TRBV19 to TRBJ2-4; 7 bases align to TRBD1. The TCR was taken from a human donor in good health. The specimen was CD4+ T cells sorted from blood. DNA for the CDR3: TGTGCCAGTAGTAGACAGGGTGACGAAAACATTCAGTACTTC. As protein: CASSRQGDENIQYF.